These 29 T cell receptor beta chains came from one sample sequenced in a study of T cell repertoires in cytomegalovirus infection. Their recognized antigens are unknown. TCRdb recomputed calls from the reads with MiXCR, one row per CDR3 protein. The table lists around 360,000 distinct CDR3 sequences, roughly a third of them singletons. Sequenced here: cultured PBMCs, sampled from culture after CMV antigen stimulation. The receptors shown here come from a human donor in good health (CMV status not recorded). Some clones in this sample may be carry-over from other donors' samples.

This chain connects TRBV18 to TRBJ2-1, with 10 bases lining up with TRBD2. The CDR3 loop spans 17 amino acids. After removal of 5 bases from V and 5 bases from J, the junction contained 12 bases not matched to a gene. Germline V gene sequence: CDR1 KGHSH, CDR2 LQKENI. CDR3 bases: TGTGCCAGCTCATCAATGGGGGGGACTAGCGCAAACAATGAGCAGTTCTTC. Its translation: CASSSMGGTSANNEQFF.

The rearrangement links TRBV6-6 to TRBJ2-1, with 9 nucleotides matching TRBD2. The ends lost 5 bases at V and 0 bases at J; junction bases unmatched: 5. The germline gives CDR1 MNHNY, CDR2 SVGAGI (reference sequence). This CDR3 is 16 amino acids long. The CDR3 DNA sequence: TGTGCCAGCAGTGGACGTAGCGGGAGCTCCTACAATGAGCAGTTCTTC. This codes for CASSGRSGSSYNEQFF.

The gene calls are TRBV20-1 and TRBJ1-4; 8 nucleotides line up with TRBD1. CDR3 length equals 13 residues. Germline V lookup: CDR1 DFQATT, CDR2 SNEGSKA (reference sequence). Germline trimming cut 4 bases from V and 8 bases from J; bases unmatched to any gene: 6. The CDR3 DNA reads TGCAGTGCTATCCAGGGGGCGAGAGAAAAACTGTTTTTT. Its protein is CSAIQGAREKLFF.

CDR3 region: CASYSRGGYNEQFF. The CDR3, as DNA: TGTGCCAGCTACAGTAGGGGAGGTTACAATGAGCAGTTCTTC. The genes are TRBV28 and TRBJ2-1, with D perhaps matching TRBD2 (6 bases). Between the trimmed V and J ends, which lost 8 bases and 4 bases, there was a span of 15 bases. This CDR3 is 14 amino acids long. Germline-derived CDR1 and CDR2 are MDHEN and SYDVKM. The full variable domain, in which reference TRBV28 and TRBJ2-1 provide the parts outside the CDR3, is DVKVTQSSRYLVKRTGEKVFLECVQDMDHENMFWYRQDPGLGLRLIYFSYDVKMKEKGDIPEGYSVSREKKERFSLILESASTNQTSMYLCASYSRGGYNEQFFGPGTRLTVL.

This clonotype was counted a few times. The chain joins TRBV5-1 to TRBJ2-7; 9 bases map to TRBD2. V gave up 2 bases and J gave up 7 bases; unmatched junction bases: 10. This CDR3 region has 15 residues. The germline CDR1 and CDR2 sequences are SGHRS and YFSETQ. This chain's CDR3 is CASSFSSGSPGEQYF. CDR3 DNA: TGCGCCAGCAGCTTTAGTAGCGGGAGCCCCGGGGAGCAGTACTTC.

V is TRBV5-8 and J is TRBJ2-7; 12 positions agree with TRBD2. Germline CDR1 and CDR2: SGHTS and YDEGEE. This CDR3 comprises 17 residues. Unmatched junction bases numbered 9, after V lost 1 base and J lost 4 bases. CDR3 sequence: CASSLTRTSGNKYEQYF. CDR3 DNA sequence: TGTGCCAGCAGCTTGACAAGGACTAGCGGGAACAAATACGAGCAGTACTTC.

V is TRBV4-1 and J is TRBJ2-5; D possibly corresponds to TRBD1 (6 bases). Germline CDR1 MGHRA, CDR2 YSYEKL. V lost 0 bases and J 4 bases, leaving 12 bases between the germline ends. CDR3 length equals 15 residues. Here the CDR3 reads CASSQDRQAGETQYF. CDR3 sequence (DNA): TGCGCCAGCAGCCAAGATAGACAGGCTGGAGAGACCCAGTACTTC.

The chain is built from TRBV19 and TRBJ2-5; 7 bases agree with TRBD2. The trim removed 9 bases at V and 4 bases at J, leaving 11 bases unmatched. The CDR3 is 14 residues long. Germline CDR1 LNHDA, CDR2 SQIVND (reference sequence). CDR3 bases: TGTGCCAGCATCGGACGGACGGGGGGAGAGACCCAGTACTTC. Its translation is CASIGRTGGETQYF.

The chain is built from TRBV6-6 and TRBJ2-7, with D tentatively TRBD1 or TRBD2 (5 bases each). Trimming left V 0 bases short and J 3 bases short, with 15 bases between. The CDR3 runs to 16 residues. CDR1 and CDR2 (germline): MNHNY, SVGAGI (reference sequence). CDR3 amino acids: CASSYSLRQGDYEQYF. DNA of the CDR3: TGTGCCAGCAGTTACTCGCTCCGGCAGGGAGACTACGAGCAGTACTTC.

The rearrangement uses TRBV14 and TRBJ1-2, with D possibly being TRBD1 (5 bases). This CDR3 has 16 residues. Germline CDR1 and CDR2: SGHDN and FVKESK. Trimming cost V 6 bases and J 6 bases, with 23 bases left between them. CDR3 in amino acids: CASSKGEGGTEDGYTF. As DNA, the CDR3 is TGTGCCAGCAGTAAAGGGGAGGGAGGCACGGAGGATGGCTACACCTTC.

The chain recombines TRBV7-9 with TRBJ2-7, with TRBD2 matching over 8 bases. The CDR3 runs 14 residues. Germline V gene sequence: CDR1 SEHNR, CDR2 FQNEAQ (reference sequence). V gave up 2 bases and J gave up 4 bases; unmatched junction bases: 4. CDR3 DNA: TGTGCCAGCAGCTTAACGACTAGCGTTTACGAGCAGTACTTC. It specifies CASSLTTSVYEQYF.

The chain links TRBV29-1 to TRBJ2-2, with D possibly matching TRBD2 (5 bases). V was clipped by 3 bases and J by 8 bases, with 10 bases between them. The V gene's germline CDR1 is SQVTM and CDR2 ANQGSEA. The CDR3 totals 12 residues. CDR3 in amino acids: CSVEYREGELFF. In DNA form, the CDR3 reads TGCAGCGTTGAGTACCGGGAAGGGGAGCTGTTTTTT.

This clonotype was detected a few times. The rearrangement joins TRBV11-2 to TRBJ1-6, with D unresolved. The germline gives CDR1 SGHAT, CDR2 FQNNGV. Trimming left V 3 bases short and J 10 bases short, with 10 bases between. This CDR3 has 13 residues. The CDR3: CASSFDPVSPLHF. Here the CDR3 DNA reads TGTGCCAGCAGCTTTGATCCTGTGTCACCCCTCCACTTT. The entire variable domain, with the rest obtained from reference TRBV11-2 and TRBJ1-6, is as follows: EAGVAQSPRYKIIEKRQSVAFWCNPISGHATLYWYQQILGQGPKLLIQFQNNGVVDDSQLPKDRFSAERLKGVDSTLKIQPAKLEDSAVYLCASSFDPVSPLHFGNGTRLTVT.

CDR3 DNA: TGTGCCACCAGCAGGACCCAAGAGACCCAGTACTTC. Translation: CATSRTQETQYF. This chain links TRBV6-2 or TRBV6-3 with TRBJ2-5; D not resolved. The CDR3 is 12 residues long. Germline CDR1 and CDR2: MNHEY and SVGEGT. Trimming cost V 10 bases and J 1 base, with 10 bases left between them.

This clonotype has only a few counts. The rearrangement uses TRBV27 and TRBJ2-7, with D perhaps matching TRBD1 (7 bases). The germline V gene encodes CDR1 MNHEY and CDR2 SMNVEV (reference sequence). The CDR3 extends over 14 amino acids. V was shortened by 6 bases and J by 3 bases, with 15 bases between the two germline ends. This CDR3 reads CASRLAGGYYEQYF. CDR3 in DNA: TGTGCCAGCAGATTGGCAGGGGGGTACTACGAGCAGTACTTC.

This clonotype was seen more than once but under ten times. The gene calls are TRBV7-6 and TRBJ1-5, with TRBD1 matching 10 bases. The CDR3 is 17 amino acids. With 5 bases clipped from V and 4 bases from J, the junction kept 11 bases outside the gene matches. Looked up from germline, CDR1 is SGHVS and CDR2 is FNYEAQ. CDR3 in amino acids: CASSIDRGLAGNQPQHF. In nucleotides, the CDR3 is TGTGCCAGCAGCATCGACAGGGGGCTCGCTGGGAATCAGCCCCAGCATTTT. Drawing the rest from reference TRBV7-6 and TRBJ1-5, the complete variable domain is GAGVSQSPRYKVTKRGQDVALRCDPISGHVSLYWYRQALGQGPEFLTYFNYEAQQDKSGLPNDRFSAERPEGSISTLTIQRTEQRDSAMYRCASSIDRGLAGNQPQHFGDGTRLSIL.

The V gene is TRBV11-2, the J gene TRBJ2-3; D is possibly TRBD1 (6 bases). V lost 1 base and J lost 1, with 15 bases in between. Germline CDR1 reads SGHAT; CDR2 reads FQNNGV. The CDR3 consists of 17 residues. CDR3 region: CASSLVPLAGGTDTQYF. CDR3 sequence (DNA): TGTGCCAGCAGCTTAGTCCCCTTGGCAGGGGGCACAGATACGCAGTATTTT.

The V call is TRBV7-2, the J call TRBJ2-1; 10 bases fit TRBD2. Germline V gene lookup returns CDR1 SGHTA and CDR2 FQGNSA. V lost 0 bases and J lost 14; bases outside the gene matches: 7. This CDR3 spans 14 amino acids. The DNA of the CDR3 is TGTGCCAGCAGCTTAGCCGCTAGCGGGAGCGGGAAGTTCTTC. It specifies CASSLAASGSGKFF. The full variable domain, with the rest looked up from reference TRBV7-2 and TRBJ2-1, is GAGVSQSPSNKVTEKGKDVELRCDPISGHTALYWYRQSLGQGLEFLIYFQGNSAPDKSGLPSDRFSAERTGGSVSTLTIQRTQQEDSAVYLCASSLAASGSGKFFGPGTRLTVL.

The chain joins TRBV11-2 to TRBJ2-7; D uncertain. The CDR3 is 12 residues long. Germline V gene data show CDR1 as SGHAT and CDR2 as FQNNGV. The V end lost 4 bases, the J end lost 6 bases, and 10 bases lay between the germline ends. In nucleotides, the CDR3 is TGTGCCAGCAGCTCGAATTCCCGCGAGCAGTACGTC. It specifies CASSSNSREQYV.

This clonotype was recorded a few times. The chain employs TRBV20-1 and TRBJ2-2; 9 bases are shared with TRBD2. The germline V gene has CDR1 DFQATT and CDR2 SNEGSKA (reference sequence). The CDR3 totals 15 residues. With 0 bases clipped from V and 5 bases from J, the junction kept 4 bases outside the gene matches. The CDR3 DNA reads TGCAGTGCTAGAGATCCCCTAGCGGGAACCGGGGAGCTGTTTTTT. It is translated as CSARDPLAGTGELFF.

This clonotype was observed a handful of times. This sequence joins TRBV6-2 or TRBV6-3 and TRBJ1-2, with D possibly being TRBD1 (5 bases). Germline-derived CDR1 and CDR2 are MNHEY and SVGEGT. The length of the CDR3 is 15 residues. V dropped 2 bases and J dropped 3 bases, with 13 bases sitting between them. CDR3 in DNA: TGTGCCAGCAGTTACCGGGGGAGCGGTGACTATGGCTACACCTTC. It yields the protein CASSYRGSGDYGYTF.

This clonotype came up a few times. This rearrangement joins TRBV10-3 to TRBJ1-5; the D gene is possibly TRBD1 (6 bases). V was cut by 7 bases and J by 5 bases, with 15 bases left in between. The CDR3 runs to 14 residues. The V gene's germline CDR1 is ENHRY and CDR2 SYGVKD. This CDR3 is CAITPTGRDQPQHF. The CDR3 DNA sequence: TGTGCCATCACGCCAACAGGGAGGGATCAGCCCCAGCATTTT.

The rearrangement uses TRBV27 and TRBJ2-1; TRBD1 might be the D (5 bases). Deletions cut 5 bases from V and 5 bases from J, with 16 bases between. The germline gives CDR1 MNHEY, CDR2 SMNVEV (reference sequence). This CDR3 has 15 residues. In DNA, the CDR3 is TGTGCCAGCAGTGCCTCAGGGTCCGTGCACAATGAGCAGTTCTTC. This translates into CASSASGSVHNEQFF.

In this sample, this clonotype turned up many times. This chain uses TRBV12-3 or TRBV12-4 with TRBJ2-7; D may match TRBD1 or TRBD2 (5 bases each). The CDR3 runs to 15 residues. V lost 1 base to trimming and J lost 7 bases, with 17 bases between them. The CDR3: CASSLERGSRGEQYF. DNA of the CDR3: TGTGCCAGCAGTTTAGAGAGGGGCTCTAGAGGTGAGCAGTACTTC.

This chain connects TRBV11-2 to TRBJ2-3; D gene uncertain. The CDR3 runs 15 residues. Trimming pared 5 bases from V and 0 bases from J, leaving 12 bases between. The germline gives CDR1 SGHAT, CDR2 FQNNGV. In DNA form, the CDR3 reads TGTGCCAGCAGCGAGATGATGCGGAGCACAGATACGCAGTATTTT. Its translation is CASSEMMRSTDTQYF.

This rearrangement joins TRBV15 to TRBJ1-1, with D maybe TRBD1 (5 bases). Germline CDR1 is LNHNV and CDR2 is YYDKDF (reference sequence). There are 14 residues in the CDR3. V lost 4 bases to trimming and J lost 4 bases, with 13 bases between them. The CDR3 is CATSTRPGGTEAFF. The CDR3 bases are TGTGCCACCAGCACCCGCCCCGGGGGCACTGAAGCTTTCTTT.

This clonotype was detected only a few times. The CDR3 sequence is CASSSTGGLGQFF. The CDR3 bases are TGTGCCAGCAGCTCGACAGGGGGGCTTGGGCAGTTCTTC. The chain recombines TRBV7-2 with TRBJ2-1; TRBD1 matches 9 bases. The CDR3 spans 13 residues. V lost 4 bases and J lost 12; bases outside the gene matches: 7. From germline, CDR1 is SGHTA and CDR2 FQGNSA. Looking up the rest from reference TRBV7-2 and TRBJ2-1 gives the full variable domain: GAGVSQSPSNKVTEKGKDVELRCDPISGHTALYWYRQSLGQGLEFLIYFQGNSAPDKSGLPSDRFSAERTGGSVSTLTIQRTQQEDSAVYLCASSSTGGLGQFFGPGTRLTVL.

V usage is TRBV11-2 and J usage is TRBJ2-4, with D hard to call. Germline lookup yields CDR1 SGHAT and CDR2 FQNNGV. CDR3 length equals 14 residues. Trimming removed 8 bases from V and 0 bases from J, with 11 bases in between. The CDR3 spells CASGSYKAKNIQYF. The CDR3 nucleotides read TGTGCCAGCGGATCCTATAAAGCCAAAAACATTCAGTACTTC.

This clonotype was seen ten or more times. DNA of the CDR3: TGTGCCAGCACCAGCGTCATGGGGACTAGCGGGGCAAGGGGGATTTTCGGGACCCAGTACTTC. It encodes CASTSVMGTSGARGIFGTQYF. The chain combines TRBV7-2 with TRBJ2-5; TRBD2 matches 13 bases. The CDR3 is 21 residues long. Germline lookup yields CDR1 SGHTA and CDR2 FQGNSA. The J segment lost 7 bases and the V segment lost 7 bases, leaving 27 bases of the junction unmatched.